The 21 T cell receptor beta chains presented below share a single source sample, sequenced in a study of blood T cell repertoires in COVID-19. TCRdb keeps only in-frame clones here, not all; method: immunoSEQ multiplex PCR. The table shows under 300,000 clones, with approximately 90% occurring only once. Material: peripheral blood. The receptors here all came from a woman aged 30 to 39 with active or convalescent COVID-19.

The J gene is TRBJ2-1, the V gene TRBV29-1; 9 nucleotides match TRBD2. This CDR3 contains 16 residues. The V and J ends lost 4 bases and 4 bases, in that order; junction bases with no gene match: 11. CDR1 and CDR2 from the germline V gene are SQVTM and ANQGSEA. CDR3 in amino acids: CSVAGQRGASYNEQFF. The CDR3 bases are TGCAGCGTTGCAGGCCAGCGGGGGGCATCTTACAATGAGCAGTTCTTC.

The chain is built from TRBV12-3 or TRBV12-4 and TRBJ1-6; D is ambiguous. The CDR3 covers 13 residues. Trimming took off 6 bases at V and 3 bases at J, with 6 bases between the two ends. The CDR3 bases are TGTGCCAGCAGCAGTAACTATAATTCACCCCTCCACTTT. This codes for CASSSNYNSPLHF.

CDR3 amino acids: CASSLAAGASYGYTF. The CDR3 DNA follows: TGTGCCAGCAGCTTAGCCGCAGGCGCCTCATATGGCTACACCTTC. This sequence joins TRBV7-2 and TRBJ1-2; D not certain. The CDR3 sequence is 15 residues long. Germline V gene data show CDR1 as SGHTA and CDR2 as FQGNSA. V gave up 0 bases and J gave up 5 bases, with 13 bases separating them.

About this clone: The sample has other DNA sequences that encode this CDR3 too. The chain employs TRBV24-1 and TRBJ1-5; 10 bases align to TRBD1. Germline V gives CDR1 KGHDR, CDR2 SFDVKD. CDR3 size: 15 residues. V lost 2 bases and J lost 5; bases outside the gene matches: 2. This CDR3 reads CATSDSGTGDQPQHF. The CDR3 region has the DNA TGTGCCACCAGTGATTCTGGGACAGGGGATCAGCCCCAGCATTTT.

The DNA for the CDR3 is TGTGCCAGCAGTGAACGACTAGCGGGGGGGTCCGCAGAGACCCAGTACTTC. Protein product: CASSERLAGGSAETQYF. This rearrangement joins TRBV2 to TRBJ2-5; 14 bases fit TRBD2. This CDR3 is built from 17 residues. Germline V gene data show CDR1 as SNHLY and CDR2 as FYNNEI. With 2 bases clipped from V and 4 bases from J, the junction kept 6 bases outside the gene matches.

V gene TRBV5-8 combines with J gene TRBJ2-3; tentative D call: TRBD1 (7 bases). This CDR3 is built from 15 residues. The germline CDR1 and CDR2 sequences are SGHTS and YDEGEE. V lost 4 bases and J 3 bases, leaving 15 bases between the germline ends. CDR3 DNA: TGTGCCAGCAGCAAGGGACTCAGGGGGACAGATACGCAGTATTTT. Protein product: CASSKGLRGTDTQYF.

CDR3 loop: CASSSRGAVHEQFF. The CDR3 DNA is TGCGCCAGCAGCTCGCGGGGGGCCGTACATGAGCAGTTCTTC. The chain is built from TRBV5-1 and TRBJ2-1; 8 nucleotides match TRBD2. The CDR3 contains 14 residues. Germline values: CDR1 SGHRS, CDR2 YFSETQ. Germline trimming cut 3 bases from V and 8 bases from J; bases unmatched to any gene: 7. Full variable domain (outside the CDR3, taken from reference TRBV5-1 and TRBJ2-1): KAGVTQTPRYLIKTRGQQVTLSCSPISGHRSVSWYQQTPGQGLQFLFEYFSETQRNKGNFPGRFSGRQFSNSRSEMNVSTLELGDSALYLCASSSRGAVHEQFFGPGTRLTVL.

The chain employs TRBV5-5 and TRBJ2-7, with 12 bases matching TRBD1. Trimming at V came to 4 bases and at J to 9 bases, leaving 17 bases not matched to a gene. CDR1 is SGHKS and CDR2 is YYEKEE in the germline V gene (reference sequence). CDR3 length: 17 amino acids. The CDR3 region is CASSPLRSGTGGAMQYF. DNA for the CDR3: TGTGCCAGCAGCCCACTCCGCTCCGGGACAGGGGGCGCAATGCAGTACTTC.

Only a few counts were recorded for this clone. CDR3 DNA: TGTGCCAGCAACCTAGACAGGGGGCGCGGAAGCTACACCTTC. This sequence encodes CASNLDRGRGSYTF. The V call is TRBV2, the J call TRBJ1-2; TRBD1 matches 10 bases. V shed 7 bases, J shed 9 bases, and the junction held 11 bases outside the gene matches. This CDR3 has 14 amino acids. Germline V gene data show CDR1 as SNHLY and CDR2 as FYNNEI.

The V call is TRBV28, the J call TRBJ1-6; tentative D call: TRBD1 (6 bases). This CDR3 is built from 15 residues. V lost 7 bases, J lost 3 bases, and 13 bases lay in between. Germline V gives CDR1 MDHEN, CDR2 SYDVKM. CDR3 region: CASKARGLYNSPLHF. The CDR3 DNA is TGTGCCAGCAAAGCCAGGGGCCTCTATAATTCACCCCTCCACTTT.

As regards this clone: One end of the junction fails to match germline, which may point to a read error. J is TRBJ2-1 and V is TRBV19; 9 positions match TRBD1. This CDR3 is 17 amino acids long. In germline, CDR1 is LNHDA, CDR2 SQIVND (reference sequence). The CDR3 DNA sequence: TGTGCCAGTTCCCTAAGGGTGGGGACAGGGTCTTACACTGAGCAGTTCTTC. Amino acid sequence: CASSLRVGTGSYTEQFF.

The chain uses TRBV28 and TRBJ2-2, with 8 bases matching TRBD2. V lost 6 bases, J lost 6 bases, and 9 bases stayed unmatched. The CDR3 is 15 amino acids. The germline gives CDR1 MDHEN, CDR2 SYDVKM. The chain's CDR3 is CASSRPGGGPGELFF. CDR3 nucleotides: TGTGCCAGCAGCCGCCCGGGCGGGGGGCCCGGGGAGCTGTTTTTT.

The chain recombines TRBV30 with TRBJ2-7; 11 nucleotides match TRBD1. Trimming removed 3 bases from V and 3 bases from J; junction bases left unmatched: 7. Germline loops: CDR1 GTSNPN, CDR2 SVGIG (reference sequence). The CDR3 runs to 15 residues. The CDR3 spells CAWRSRDRGFYEQYF. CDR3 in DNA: TGTGCCTGGAGGAGTCGGGACAGGGGGTTCTACGAGCAGTACTTC.

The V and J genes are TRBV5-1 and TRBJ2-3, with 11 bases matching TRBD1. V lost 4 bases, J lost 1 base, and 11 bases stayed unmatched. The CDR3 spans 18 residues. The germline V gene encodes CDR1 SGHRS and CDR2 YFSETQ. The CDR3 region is CASSIGQGAFSGTDTQYF. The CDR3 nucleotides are TGCGCCAGCAGCATCGGACAGGGGGCGTTTAGCGGCACAGATACGCAGTATTTT.

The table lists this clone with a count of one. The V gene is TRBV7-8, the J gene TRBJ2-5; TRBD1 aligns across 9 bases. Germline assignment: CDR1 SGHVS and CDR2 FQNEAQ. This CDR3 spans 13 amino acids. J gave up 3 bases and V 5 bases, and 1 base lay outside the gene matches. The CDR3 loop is CASSRDREETQYF. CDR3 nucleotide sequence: TGTGCCAGCAGCCGGGACAGGGAAGAGACCCAGTACTTC.

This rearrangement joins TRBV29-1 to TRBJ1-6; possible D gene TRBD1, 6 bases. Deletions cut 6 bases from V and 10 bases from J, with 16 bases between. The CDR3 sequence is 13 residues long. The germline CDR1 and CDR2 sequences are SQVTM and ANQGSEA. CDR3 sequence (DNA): TGCAGCGTCCTTACAGGGCAGGGCTCACCCCTCCACTTT. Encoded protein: CSVLTGQGSPLHF.

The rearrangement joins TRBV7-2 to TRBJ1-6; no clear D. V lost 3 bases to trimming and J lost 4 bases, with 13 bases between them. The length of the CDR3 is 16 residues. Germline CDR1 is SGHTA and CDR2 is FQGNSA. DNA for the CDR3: TGTGCCAGCAGCTTCGGGATTCAAAATTATAATTCACCCCTCCACTTT. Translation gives CASSFGIQNYNSPLHF. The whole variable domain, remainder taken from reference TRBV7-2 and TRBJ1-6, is GAGVSQSPSNKVTEKGKDVELRCDPISGHTALYWYRQSLGQGLEFLIYFQGNSAPDKSGLPSDRFSAERTGGSVSTLTIQRTQQEDSAVYLCASSFGIQNYNSPLHFGNGTRLTVT.

CDR3 loop: CASSKDLRTENTEAFF. CDR3 in DNA: TGTGCCAGCAGCAAAGATTTAAGGACAGAGAACACTGAAGCTTTCTTT. The chain is built from TRBV21-1 and TRBJ1-1; the D call of TRBD1 is as the table states it, not checked on the DNA. TRBV21-1 is tagged as a pseudogene. The CDR3 length is 16 residues.

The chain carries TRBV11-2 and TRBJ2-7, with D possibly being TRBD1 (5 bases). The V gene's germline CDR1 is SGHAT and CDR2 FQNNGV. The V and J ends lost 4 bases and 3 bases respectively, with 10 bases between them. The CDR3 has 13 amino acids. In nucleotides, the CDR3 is TGTGCCAGCAGCTCACCGACAGACTACGAGCAGTACTTC. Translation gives CASSSPTDYEQYF.

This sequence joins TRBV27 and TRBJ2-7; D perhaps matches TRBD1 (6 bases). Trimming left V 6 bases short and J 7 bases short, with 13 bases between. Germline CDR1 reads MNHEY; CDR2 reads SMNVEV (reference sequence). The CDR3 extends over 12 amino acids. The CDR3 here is CASRARGLEQYF. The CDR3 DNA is TGTGCCAGCAGAGCCAGGGGTCTGGAGCAGTACTTC.

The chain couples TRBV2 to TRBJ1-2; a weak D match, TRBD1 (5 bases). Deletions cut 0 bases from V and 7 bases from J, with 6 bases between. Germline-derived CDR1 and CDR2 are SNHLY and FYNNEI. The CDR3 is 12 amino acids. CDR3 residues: CASSEAGAGYTF. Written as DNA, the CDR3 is TGTGCCAGCAGTGAAGCAGGGGCTGGCTACACCTTC.